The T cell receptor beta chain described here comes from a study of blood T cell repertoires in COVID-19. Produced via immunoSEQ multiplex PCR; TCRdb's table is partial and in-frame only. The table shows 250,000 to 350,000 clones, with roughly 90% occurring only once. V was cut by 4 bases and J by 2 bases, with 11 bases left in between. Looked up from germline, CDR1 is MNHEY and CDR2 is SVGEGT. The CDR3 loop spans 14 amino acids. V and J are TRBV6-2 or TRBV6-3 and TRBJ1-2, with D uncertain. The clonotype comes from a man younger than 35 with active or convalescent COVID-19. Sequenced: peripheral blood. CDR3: CASSSGLWNYGYTF. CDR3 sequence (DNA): TGTGCCAGCAGTTCTGGGCTTTGGAACTATGGCTACACCTTC.